A selection of T cell receptor beta chains follows, all from one sample in a study of graft-versus-host responses after intestinal transplantation. No cognate antigen is known for these TCRs. The protocol was immunoSEQ multiplex PCR, while the TCRdb copy is restricted to in-frame clones and leaves out a portion. In the table there are tens of thousands of clones, roughly 87% of which are singletons. The material was unstimulated CD8+ T cells sorted from spleen or lymph node cells, obtained before intestinal transplant. All receptors come from a human donor who received an intestinal transplant. The CDR3 runs from the conserved cysteine through the conserved F or W. Fields, in order: CDR3 length, clone size, D gene, J gene, V gene, CDR3 DNA, CDR3 protein. The D gene is left open where the match is weak. Clone size, where shown, is once, few, many, or a class for clones that have expanded.

13	NA	NA	TRBJ2-4	TRBV5-6	TGTGCCAGCAGCTTGGCCAGGGTAGGGATTCAGTACTTC	CASSLARVGIQYF
14	NA	NA	TRBJ1-1	TRBV27	TGTGCCACCTCCGCTTGGTACATGAACACTGAAGCTTTCTTT	CATSAWYMNTEAFF
15	NA	TRBD1	TRBJ1-3	TRBV27	TGTGCCAGCAGTTTAAACAGGGGAGATGGAAACACCATATATTTT	CASSLNRGDGNTIYF
12	few	NA	TRBJ2-7	TRBV13	TGTGCCAGCAGCTTAATCACATACGAGCAGTACTTC	CASSLITYEQYF
13	few	NA	TRBJ2-7	TRBV27	TGTGCCAGCAGTTTTGGGCAGGGGTACGAGCAGTACTTC	CASSFGQGYEQYF
14	NA	NA	TRBJ1-3	TRBV6-5	TGTGCCAGCAGTTACGCATTCTCTGGAAACACCATATATTTT	CASSYAFSGNTIYF
14	NA	TRBD1	TRBJ1-2	TRBV5-4	TGTGCCAGCGCCGGGACAGGGGAGGACTATGGCTACACCTTC	CASAGTGEDYGYTF
13	NA	NA	TRBJ2-7	TRBV5-1	TGCGCCAGCAGAACGGGATCCGGCTACGAGCAGTACTTC	CASRTGSGYEQYF
16	NA	TRBD1	TRBJ1-1	TRBV29-1	TGCAGCGTTGAAGGAGGGACAGGGGGAGTGAACACTGAAGCTTTCTTT	CSVEGGTGGVNTEAFF
13	NA	TRBD1	TRBJ2-2	TRBV5-1	TGCGCCAGCAGCTTTGGGGACAGCGGGGAGCTGTTTTTT	CASSFGDSGELFF
14	NA	NA	TRBJ2-5	TRBV15	TGTGCCACCAGCCTACCCCCCAGCCAAGAGACCCAGTACTTC	CATSLPPSQETQYF
15	NA	NA	TRBJ2-1	TRBV7-2	TGTGCCAGCAGCCTACGCGGGACGGGAAACAATGAGCAGTTCTTC	CASSLRGTGNNEQFF
15	few	TRBD1	TRBJ1-3	TRBV7-9	TGTGCCAGCAGCCCCTGGACAGGGACTGGAAACACCATATATTTT	CASSPWTGTGNTIYF
18	NA	NA	TRBJ2-4	TRBV4-1	TGCGCCAGCAGCCCCCATCCTCGGGGGCCGGTGACCAAAAACATTCAGTACTTC	CASSPHPRGPVTKNIQYF
14	few	NA	TRBJ2-7	TRBV5-1	TGCGCCAGCAGCTTCCGGGCCGGCAACTACGAGCAGTACTTC	CASSFRAGNYEQYF
15	few	NA	TRBJ1-2	TRBV10-2	TGCGCCAGCAGTGAGCTTCTTTCAGGGGTCTATGGCTACACCTTC	CASSELLSGVYGYTF
15	NA	TRBD2	TRBJ2-1	TRBV5-1	TGCGCCAGCAGCTTGGTCGGCGGGACTAACAATGAGCAGTTCTTC	CASSLVGGTNNEQFF
15	NA	NA	TRBJ1-1	TRBV19	TGTGCCAGTAGTATAGTCCCGGGCAGTGGGACTGAAGCTTTCTTT	CASSIVPGSGTEAFF